This T cell receptor beta chain was identified during a study of vaccination effects on CD4 cells after COVID-19. Expansion with viral peptide pools was applied to antigen-specific CD4+ T cells by the ViraFEST assay prior to sequencing. Culture lasted 10 days before CD4+ T cell isolation. Either the mRNA-1273 or the BNT162b2 vaccine was given to participants as two doses. This CDR3 spans 13 amino acids. Trimming removed 3 bases from V and 4 bases from J; junction bases left unmatched: 3. In germline, CDR1 is SGHRS, CDR2 YFSETQ. Assay: immunoSEQ multiplex PCR; the TCRdb copy retains only in-frame clones and omits some. The table records tens of thousands of clones, about 66% of them present only once. This clone was counted between two and nine times. Its matching antigen is unknown.

This specimen consisted of CD4+ T cells from PBMCs cultured with SARS-CoV-2 spike peptides, obtained after COVID-19 vaccination. The source is a human donor who received a COVID-19 vaccine. The chain couples TRBV5-1 to TRBJ2-5, with 7 bases aligning to TRBD1. As DNA, the CDR3 is TGCGCCAGCAGCTCCCGGACAGGAGAGACCCAGTACTTC. Amino acids: CASSSRTGETQYF.